The rows below give T cell receptor beta chains drawn from one sample of a study of blood T cells in healthy people across ages. Using its own MiXCR run on the 5' RACE reads, TCRdb lists one record per CDR3 protein. This table holds around 500,000 distinct CDR3 sequences, around half found once. Material for sequencing was blood. The receptors shown here come from a man aged 80 or over in good health. CDR3s include the opening cysteine and the closing phenylalanine or tryptophan. The order of the fields is V gene, D gene, J gene, clone size, CDR3 protein, CDR3 DNA. The D gene is left open where the match is weak. Expanded clones are given a class, and other clones once, few, many or no size at all.

>TRBV12-3/TRBV12-4|.|TRBJ1-5|.
CASSPTVNGNQPQHF
TGTGCCAGCAGTCCCACGGTGAATGGCAATCAGCCTCAGCATTTT
>TRBV28|.|TRBJ2-7|.
CASSQTGFSYEQYF
TGTGCCAGCAGTCAGACGGGATTCTCCTACGAGCAGTACTTC
>TRBV20-1|TRBD2|TRBJ2-5|few
CSATRTSLQETQYF
TGCAGTGCCACCCGGACTAGCTTACAAGAGACCCAGTACTTC
>TRBV18|.|TRBJ2-7|.
CASSPDISTTSYYEQYF
TGTGCCAGCTCACCGGACATTTCCACGACCTCCTACTACGAGCAGTACTTC
>TRBV6-2/TRBV6-3|.|TRBJ2-1|few
CASSYRGGLSYNEQFF
TGTGCCAGCAGCTACCGTGGGGGGTTGTCCTACAATGAGCAGTTCTTC
>TRBV20-1|.|TRBJ1-5|.
CSATRQETPNQPQHF
TGCAGTGCTACACGACAGGAAACGCCGAATCAGCCCCAGCATTTT
>TRBV4-1|.|TRBJ1-1|.
CASSQRTVGTEAFF
TGCGCCAGCAGCCAAAGGACAGTGGGGACTGAAGCTTTCTTT
>TRBV7-8|.|TRBJ2-3|.
CASTVGSTDTQYF
TGTGCCAGCACCGTTGGCAGCACAGATACGCAGTATTTT
>TRBV7-9|.|TRBJ1-2|.
CASSVSGGNYGYTF
TGTGCCAGCAGCGTAAGCGGAGGGAACTATGGCTACACCTTC
>TRBV4-3|TRBD2|TRBJ2-3|few
CASSQVSGGRTDTQYF
TGCGCCAGCAGCCAAGTTTCGGGGGGGCGTACAGATACGCAGTATTTT
>TRBV7-9|.|TRBJ2-4|few
CASSPERRTEAKNIQYF
TGTGCCAGCAGCCCCGAGCGACGGACAGAAGCCAAAAACATTCAGTACTTC
>TRBV10-3|.|TRBJ2-3|few
CAISSGQGAGTQYF
TGTGCCATCAGCAGCGGCCAAGGGGCCGGTACGCAGTATTTT
>TRBV6-6|.|TRBJ2-5|.
CASRDRLTRYNEQYF
TGTGCCAGCAGGGACCGACTGACCAGGTACAATGAGCAGTACTTC
>TRBV15|.|TRBJ2-5|.
CATSREPLWGRETQYF
TGTGCCACCAGCAGAGAGCCTCTTTGGGGACGAGAGACCCAGTACTTC
>TRBV20-1|.|TRBJ2-7|.
CSATARTSSSYEQYF
TGCAGTGCTACAGCCCGGACATCGAGCTCCTACGAGCAGTACTTC
>TRBV2|.|TRBJ1-2|.
CASLGRVNFDGYTF
TGTGCCAGCCTGGGCAGGGTGAATTTCGATGGCTACACCTTC
>TRBV14|.|TRBJ2-1|once
CASSQDASGYNEQFF
TGTGCCAGCAGCCAAGATGCATCTGGCTACAATGAGCAGTTCTTC
>TRBV29-1|.|TRBJ2-5|few
CSVGGSQGSSSQETQYF
TGCAGCGTTGGGGGGTCCCAGGGTTCGAGCTCCCAAGAGACCCAGTACTTC
>TRBV12-5|TRBD1|TRBJ2-3|.
CASGYRGDTQYF
TGTGCTAGTGGATACAGGGGGGATACGCAGTATTTT
>TRBV7-2|TRBD2|TRBJ2-5|.
CASSVPGLVQTQYF
TGTGCCAGCAGCGTGCCGGGACTAGTACAGACCCAGTACTTC
>TRBV5-5|.|TRBJ2-5|.
CASRFRGDGDETQYF
TGTGCCAGCAGATTCCGAGGGGATGGTGACGAGACCCAGTACTTC
>TRBV28|.|TRBJ1-1|.
CASSLVPWENTEAFF
TGTGCCAGCAGTTTAGTCCCCTGGGAGAACACTGAAGCTTTCTTT
>TRBV7-2|.|TRBJ1-1|few
CASSLATGTTEAFF
TGTGCCAGCAGCTTAGCGACGGGCACCACTGAAGCTTTCTTT
>TRBV20-1|TRBD2|TRBJ2-4|.
CSATVTSGMTAKNIQYF
TGCAGTGCCACCGTGACTAGCGGGATGACGGCCAAAAACATTCAGTACTTC
>TRBV20-1|.|TRBJ1-6|.
CSVTRGYNSPLHF
TGCAGTGTAACGCGGGGGTATAATTCACCCCTCCACTTT
>TRBV7-9|.|TRBJ2-7|many
CASSLAGLRYEQYF
TGTGCCAGCAGCTTAGCAGGGCTTCGGTACGAGCAGTACTTC
>TRBV12-5|.|TRBJ2-5|once
CASGFLSPTSSTTQYF
TGTGCTAGTGGTTTCCTTTCCCCGACTAGTTCCACGACCCAGTACTTC
>TRBV9|TRBD1|TRBJ1-2|.
CASSAGQAKTNYGYTF
TGTGCCAGCAGCGCCGGACAGGCGAAAACTAACTATGGCTACACCTTC
>TRBV9|TRBD2|TRBJ2-1|.
CASSVSSGSDEQFF
TGTGCCAGCAGCGTTAGCAGCGGGAGTGATGAGCAGTTCTTC
>TRBV18|.|TRBJ1-5|.
CASTIDRNQPQHF
TGTGCCAGCACCATAGACAGAAATCAGCCCCAGCATTTT
>TRBV4-2|TRBD1|TRBJ2-2|.
CASSQDFTGALSGELFF
TGTGCCAGCAGCCAAGATTTCACAGGGGCATTGTCCGGGGAGCTGTTTTTT
>TRBV6-5|TRBD1|TRBJ1-6|.
CASSYSNFWRTGNNSPPHF
TGTGCCAGCAGTTACTCGAACTTTTGGAGGACAGGCAATAATTCACCCCCCCACTTT
>TRBV7-2|.|TRBJ1-5|.
CASSFQGSNQPQHF
TGTGCCAGCAGCTTTCAAGGAAGCAATCAGCCCCAGCATTTT